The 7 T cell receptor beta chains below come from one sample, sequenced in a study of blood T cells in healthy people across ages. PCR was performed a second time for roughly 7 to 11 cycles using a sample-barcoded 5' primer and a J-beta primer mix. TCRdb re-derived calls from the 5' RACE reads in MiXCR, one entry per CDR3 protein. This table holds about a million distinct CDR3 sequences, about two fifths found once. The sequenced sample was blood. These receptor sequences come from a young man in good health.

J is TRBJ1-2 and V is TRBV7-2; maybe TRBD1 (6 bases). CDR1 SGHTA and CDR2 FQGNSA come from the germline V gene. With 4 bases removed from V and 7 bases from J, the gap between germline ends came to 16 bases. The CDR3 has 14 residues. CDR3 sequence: CASSSRGGAGGYTF. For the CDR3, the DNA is TGTGCCAGCAGCTCCCGAGGGGGGGCAGGTGGCTACACCTTC.

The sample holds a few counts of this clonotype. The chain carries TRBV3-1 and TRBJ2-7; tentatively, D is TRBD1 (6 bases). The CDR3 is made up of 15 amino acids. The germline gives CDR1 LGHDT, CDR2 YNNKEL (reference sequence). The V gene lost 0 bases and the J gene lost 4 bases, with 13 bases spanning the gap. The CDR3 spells CASSQDRQEIYEQYF. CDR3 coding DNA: TGTGCCAGCAGCCAAGATCGACAGGAGATATACGAGCAGTACTTC.

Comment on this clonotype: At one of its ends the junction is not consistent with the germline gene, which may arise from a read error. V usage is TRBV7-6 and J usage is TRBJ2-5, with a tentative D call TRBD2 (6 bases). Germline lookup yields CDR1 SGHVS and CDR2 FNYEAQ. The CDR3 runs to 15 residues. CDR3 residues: CASSLELLARETQYF. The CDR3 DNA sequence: TGTGCCAGCAGCTTAGAGCTCCTAGCGCGAGAGACCCAGTACTTT.

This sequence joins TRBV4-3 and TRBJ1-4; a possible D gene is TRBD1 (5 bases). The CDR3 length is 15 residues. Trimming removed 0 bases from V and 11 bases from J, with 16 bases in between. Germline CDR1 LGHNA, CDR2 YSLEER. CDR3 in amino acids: CASSQETSGSGKLFF. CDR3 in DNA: TGCGCCAGCAGCCAAGAAACGTCAGGATCAGGGAAACTGTTTTTT.

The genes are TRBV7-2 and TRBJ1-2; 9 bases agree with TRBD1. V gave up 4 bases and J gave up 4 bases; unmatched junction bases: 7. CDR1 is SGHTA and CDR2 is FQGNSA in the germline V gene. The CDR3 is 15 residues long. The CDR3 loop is CASSWTGEASYGYTF. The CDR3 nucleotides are TGTGCCAGCAGCTGGACAGGGGAGGCTTCCTATGGCTACACCTTC.

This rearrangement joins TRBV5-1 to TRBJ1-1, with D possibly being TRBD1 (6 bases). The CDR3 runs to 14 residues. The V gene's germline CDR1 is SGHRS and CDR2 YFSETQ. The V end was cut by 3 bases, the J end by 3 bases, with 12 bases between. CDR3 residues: CASSSQGKDTEAFF. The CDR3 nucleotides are TGCGCCAGCAGCTCACAGGGTAAGGACACTGAAGCTTTCTTT.

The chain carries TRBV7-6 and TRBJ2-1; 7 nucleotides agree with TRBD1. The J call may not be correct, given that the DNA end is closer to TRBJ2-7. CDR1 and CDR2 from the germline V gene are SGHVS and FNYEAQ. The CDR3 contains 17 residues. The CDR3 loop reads CASSLETGLPSYNEQYF. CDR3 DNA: TGTGCCAGCAGCTTAGAGACAGGGCTCCCTTCCTACAATGAGCAGTACTTC.